This T cell receptor (beta chain) was identified in a study of T-cell reconstitution after alpha-beta-depleted transplantation in children. Trimming left V 7 bases short and J 4 bases short, with 14 bases between. The CDR3 has 14 residues. Germline CDR1 reads LNHDA; CDR2 reads SQIVND (reference sequence). Unique molecular identifiers were used to barcode this TCRbeta library. TCRdb redid the calling of the PCR reads with MiXCR, one entry per CDR3 protein. The table records about 110,000 distinct CDR3 sequences, around a tenth of them present only once. This chain joins TRBV19 and TRBJ1-3, with D possibly being TRBD1 (6 bases). The sequence was collected from a human donor who donated a stem cell graft to a child with acute lymphoblastic leukemia. Specimen: PBMCs from the stem cell graft donor, collected from the stem cell graft. The CDR3 sequence: CASNDLGQGNTIYF. In DNA, the CDR3 is TGTGCCAGTAACGACCTCGGACAGGGAAACACCATATATTTT.